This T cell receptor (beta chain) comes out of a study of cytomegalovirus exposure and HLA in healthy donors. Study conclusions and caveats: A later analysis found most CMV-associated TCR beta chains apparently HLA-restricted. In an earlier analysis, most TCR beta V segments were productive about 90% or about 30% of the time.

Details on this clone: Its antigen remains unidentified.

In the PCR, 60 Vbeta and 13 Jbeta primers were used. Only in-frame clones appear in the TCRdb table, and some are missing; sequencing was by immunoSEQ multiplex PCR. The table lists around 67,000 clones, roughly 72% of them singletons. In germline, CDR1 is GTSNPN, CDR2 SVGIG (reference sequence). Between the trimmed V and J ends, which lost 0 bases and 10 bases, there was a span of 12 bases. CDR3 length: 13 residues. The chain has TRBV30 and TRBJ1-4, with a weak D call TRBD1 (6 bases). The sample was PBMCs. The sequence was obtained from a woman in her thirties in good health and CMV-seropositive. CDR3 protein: CAWSVRGGVKLFF. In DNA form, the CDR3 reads TGTGCCTGGAGTGTAAGGGGGGGAGTAAAACTGTTTTTT.